This T cell receptor (beta chain) was documented in a study of PD-L1 blockade in urothelial cancer (dated by TCRdb to the late 2010s). General notes on the study: Therapy was started at some point between 2013 and 2015 for all patients, and atezolizumab 1,200 mg was administered intravenously every 3 weeks. Pretreatment tumor samples, along with matched peripheral blood collected serially before and after atezolizumab treatment, underwent TCR sequencing. In the same patients who had TCR sequencing, pretreatment tumors also underwent whole exome sequencing and RNA sequencing. Blood samples were analyzed at 3 weeks after treatment start (second dose) and at 6 weeks after treatment start. The study was an exploratory multi-omic analysis of somatic, immune and clinical correlates of response to PD-L1 blockade with atezolizumab in urothelial cancer. About 90% of the roughly 29 patients were identified as males with urothelial cancer of bladder origin, and a prior smoking history was reported by 18 of 29 patients. Durable clinical benefit was defined as progression-free survival longer than 6 months, and TCR features were also tested against progression-free and overall survival. Several patients achieved durable clinical benefit and around 19 did not. A median of 141,255 T cells and 80,000 to 95,000 unique TCRs was obtained from blood samples, and a median clonality of approximately 0.08 was observed. An ECOG performance status of 0 or 1 was recorded for the patients, and 0 to 3 prior chemotherapy regimens had been received by the patients. Some 29 patients had pretreatment blood TCR-seq, about 25 had at least one posttreatment blood collection, and about 25 had tumor TCR-seq. The paper's findings and limits, for the study overall: At 3 weeks after the start of treatment, tumor-associated TCR clones in peripheral blood had expanded more in patients with durable benefit (n ≈ 20, p = 0.022). A pretreatment peripheral blood TCR clonality below the median was linked to improved progression-free and overall survival. Because the sample size was small (n ≈ 29) and many of the analyses were exploratory, the results are meant to be hypothesis-generating.

Taken with the paper, the label for time point translates to: pretreatment peripheral blood. The cohort comprised around 31 patients with locally advanced or metastatic urothelial carcinoma treated at Memorial Sloan Kettering on a trial protocol. Peripheral blood mononuclear cells were collected pretreatment and during treatment, with between 1 and 8 total time points obtained per patient. The Qiagen DNeasy Blood extraction kit was used to purify genomic DNA from total PBMCs and tumor samples. PBMCs were collected pretreatment and during treatment, and were isolated and stored as previously described. For this clone: There is no known antigen for this receptor. No qualities accompany the bases; no much larger clone lies one base away.

Synthetic TCR analog templates were spiked into each PCR so that absolute template abundance could be estimated from read counts. The immunoSEQ assay was used to amplify TCRbeta CDR3 regions from genomic DNA with bias-controlled V and J gene primers. Rearranged TCRbeta segments were sequenced at approximately 20X coverage. The study's processing was this. Sequencing errors were corrected by clustering and CDR3s were annotated against IMGT to assign V, D and J genes. Downstream analyses used only productive TCRbeta rearrangements and left out out-of-frame or stop-codon sequences. To compute clonality, Shannon entropy was normalized by the log of the number of unique productive sequences and then subtracted from one. Clones differing between time points or between blood and tumor were identified by Fisher's exact test with Benjamini-Hochberg correction at adjusted p below 0.01. Drawn from immuneACCESS, this table holds only the in-frame rearrangements with V and J called that TCRdb kept. Clones are partly lost; checked studies trace under half to an unresolved V gene and leave the rest unexplained. That table furnishes V, J and clone size, whereas the DNA furnished D and trimming. This sample is represented by 50,000 to 55,000 clones; roughly four fifths of them were singletons. Of the sample, less than 5% falls within the top ten clones.

V trim: 5 bases; J trim: 0 bases; unmatched bases: 9. CDR1 and CDR2 are drawn from the germline V gene: SGHVS, FQNEAQ. Its CDR3 holds 17 amino acids, cysteine through phenylalanine. Of the read, only the CDR3 DNA is kept; its 51 bases are in frame from base 1. The sequence came from a man between 65 and 85 years old with urothelial cancer. The starting material was PBMCs, obtained around atezolizumab (anti-PD-L1) treatment. The chain is encoded by TRBV7-8 joined to TRBJ2-3, with TRBD2 matching 9 junction bases. The base sequence is TGTGCCAGCAGCCTACCGGGCGGGGGGGTTAGCACAGATACGCAGTATTTT. Its protein product is CASSLPGGGVSTDTQYF. Reference TRBV7-8 and TRBJ2-3 proteins supply the regions before and after the CDR3; the full variable domain is: GAGVSQSPRYKVAKRGQDVALRCDPISGHVSLFWYQQALGQGPEFLTYFQNEAQLDKSGLPSDRFFAERPEGSVSTLKIQRTQQEDSAVYLCASSLPGGGVSTDTQYFGPGTRLTVL.